A selection of T cell receptor beta chains follows, all from one sample in a study of cytomegalovirus exposure and HLA in healthy donors. TCRdb's table, derived via immunoSEQ multiplex PCR, lists solely in-frame clones and lacks some. Of approximately 240,000 clones listed, 80% to 90% were seen once; the top ten hold more than 0.8%. The sequencing sample was made of PBMCs. The receptors shown here come from a woman younger than 35 in good health and CMV-seronegative. Both conserved end residues are part of each CDR3. A D gene is named only where the DNA matches it firmly. Rows give clone size only sometimes, using once, few, many, or a class for an expanded clone.

v_gene	d_gene	j_gene	abundance	len	CDR3nt	CDR3aa
TRBV5-1	NA	TRBJ1-4	NA	14	TGCGCCAGCAGCCAGCAGGGTGGGAATGAAAAACTGTTTTTT	CASSQQGGNEKLFF
TRBV6-6	TRBD2	TRBJ2-1	NA	15	TGTGCCAGCAGCAAAACTAGCGGCCCCTACAATGAGCAGTTCTTC	CASSKTSGPYNEQFF
TRBV2	NA	TRBJ1-2	NA	13	TGTGCCAGCACCCAATCAAGAGGAAGCGGCTACACCTTC	CASTQSRGSGYTF
TRBV11-3	NA	TRBJ2-3	NA	14	TGTGCCAGCGGGGTGGGGGCTTCTTCAGATACGCAGTATTTT	CASGVGASSDTQYF
TRBV11-2	NA	TRBJ1-1	NA	13	TGTGCCAGCAGCTTAGAGGCAGGCACTGAAGCTTTCTTT	CASSLEAGTEAFF
TRBV4-1	NA	TRBJ2-1	NA	14	TGCGCCAGCAGCCTCCAGGACTATCACAATGAGCAGTTCTTC	CASSLQDYHNEQFF
TRBV5-6	NA	TRBJ2-4	once	14	TGTGCCAGCAGCTTGTGGGGAGCGGCGAACATTCAGTACTTC	CASSLWGAANIQYF
TRBV2	NA	TRBJ1-1	NA	16	TGTGCCACCGGGGTTCGGGGGGGGGAGAAGGGGACTGAAGCTTTCTTT	CATGVRGGEKGTEAFF
TRBV9	TRBD1	TRBJ2-2	NA	15	TGTGCCAGCAGCGTGACAGGGCCGAGCACCGGGGAGCTGTTTTTT	CASSVTGPSTGELFF
TRBV7-9	NA	TRBJ2-1	NA	15	TGTGCCAGCAGCTTAAGGGCCACTAGAAACAATGAGCAGTTCTTC	CASSLRATRNNEQFF
TRBV7-2	TRBD2	TRBJ2-7	once	14	TGTGCCAGCAGCCCGACTAGCGGGTCCTACGAGCAGTACTTC	CASSPTSGSYEQYF
TRBV4-1	TRBD2	TRBJ2-7	NA	16	TGCGCCAGCAGCCACCAACTAGCGGGAGGGCTCTTAGGGCAGTGCTTC	CASSHQLAGGLLGQCF
TRBV7-9	NA	TRBJ1-1	NA	13	TGTGCCAGCAGCGCACAGGAGAACACTGAAGCTTTCTTT	CASSAQENTEAFF
TRBV30	TRBD1	TRBJ1-1	once	14	TGTGCCTGGTGCGGGACAGGTCCACCGGGTGAAGCTTTCTTT	CAWCGTGPPGEAFF
TRBV11-3	NA	TRBJ2-7	NA	15	TGTGCCAGCAGCTTAGCAGGGTCCGCCACCTACGAGCAGTACTTC	CASSLAGSATYEQYF
TRBV11-3	TRBD2	TRBJ2-3	once	18	TGTGCCAGCAGCTTTGACTGGGAGCTAGCGGGAGACCGAGATACGCAGTATTTT	CASSFDWELAGDRDTQYF
TRBV7-9	TRBD1	TRBJ2-1	NA	15	TGTGCCAGCTCTCGGGGACAGGGGATCTACAATGAGCAGTTCTTC	CASSRGQGIYNEQFF
TRBV5-6	NA	TRBJ1-4	NA	15	TGTGCCAGCAGCTCTGGCGACAGGTCTAATGAAAAACTGTTTTTT	CASSSGDRSNEKLFF
TRBV14	TRBD1	TRBJ2-7	NA	16	TGTGCCAGCAGCAAGATACTCAGGACAGGGGCCTACGAGCAGTACTTC	CASSKILRTGAYEQYF
TRBV18	NA	TRBJ1-2	NA	16	TGTGCCAGCTCACCACGGAGTCAGGGCAGAAACTATGGCTACACCTTC	CASSPRSQGRNYGYTF
TRBV2	NA	TRBJ1-1	few	13	TGTGCCAGCAGTGAAAAGGGGAGGACTGAAGCTTTCTTT	CASSEKGRTEAFF
TRBV19	NA	TRBJ1-5	NA	13	TGTGCCAGTAGGAACAGTATCAATCAGCCCCAGCATTTT	CASRNSINQPQHF
TRBV4-1	TRBD1	TRBJ1-4	NA	15	TGCGCCAGCAGGCAAAGAGACAGGGCCTCTGAAAAACTGTTTTTT	CASRQRDRASEKLFF
TRBV18	NA	TRBJ2-3	NA	15	TGTGCCAGCTCACTAGGGGGTGGAGATACAGATACGCAGTATTTT	CASSLGGGDTDTQYF
TRBV6-4	TRBD1	TRBJ1-1	NA	16	TGTGCCAGCAGGGGAGCCCCTACAGGGGGATCCACTGAAGCTTTCTTT	CASRGAPTGGSTEAFF
TRBV7-9	NA	TRBJ1-1	NA	14	TGTGCCAGAAACCCGGTTGTCAGGGTGACTGAAGCTTTCTTT	CARNPVVRVTEAFF
TRBV9	TRBD1	TRBJ2-7	NA	15	TGTGCCAGCAGCGGGGGGGGACAGGGCTTTGACGAGCAGTACTTC	CASSGGGQGFDEQYF
TRBV27	NA	TRBJ2-1	NA	13	TGTGCCAGCGGGTTTAGCCTACTTAATGAGCAGTTCTTC	CASGFSLLNEQFF
TRBV7-2	TRBD2	TRBJ2-7	once	15	TGTGCCAGCAGCTTAGCGGGGGGAGGGCCCCACGAGCAGTACTTC	CASSLAGGGPHEQYF
TRBV29-1	NA	TRBJ2-2	NA	14	TGCAGCCCCCCCGGGCGGGTGAACACCGGGGAGCTGTTTTTT	CSPPGRVNTGELFF
TRBV18	NA	TRBJ1-2	NA	13	TGTGCCAGCTCACCGGACAGAGACTATGGCTACACCTTC	CASSPDRDYGYTF
TRBV4-2	TRBD1	TRBJ1-4	NA	16	TGTGCCAGCAGCCAAGATCGACAGGGGGAAAATGAAAAACTGTTTTTT	CASSQDRQGENEKLFF
TRBV7-2	TRBD2	TRBJ2-7	NA	16	TGTGCCAGCAGCTCCGGCCAGGCGGGGGTAGGGTACGAGCAGTACTTC	CASSSGQAGVGYEQYF
TRBV19	NA	TRBJ1-5	NA	14	TGTGCCAGTAGTGGCCAGATGGGCAATCAGCCCCAGCATTTT	CASSGQMGNQPQHF
TRBV19	NA	TRBJ1-5	NA	14	TGTGCCAGTAGACCGGGGTCTCGTAATCAGCCCCAGCATTTT	CASRPGSRNQPQHF
TRBV2	TRBD2	TRBJ2-1	NA	18	TGTGCCAGCAGTGAACAAGGGCCTAGCGGGGCGGGGCTCTATGAGCAGTTCTTC	CASSEQGPSGAGLYEQFF
TRBV10-1	NA	TRBJ2-7	NA	13	TGCGCCAGCAGTGTCTTCAGGTGCTACGAGCAGTACTTC	CASSVFRCYEQYF
TRBV7-6	TRBD2	TRBJ2-1	NA	15	TGTGCCAGCAGCTCCGGGACTAGCGGGGGCCAAGGGAAGTTCTTC	CASSSGTSGGQGKFF
TRBV18	NA	TRBJ1-1	NA	16	TGTGCCAGCTCCCCTAATCTCGGAGGGGCGAACACTGAAGCTTTCTTT	CASSPNLGGANTEAFF
TRBV27	NA	TRBJ2-6	NA	17	TGTGTCAGCAGACCCACAGGGCCCTACTCTGGGGCCAACGTCCTGACTTTC	CVSRPTGPYSGANVLTF
TRBV4-2	NA	TRBJ2-7	NA	12	TGTGCCAGCAGCCAAGACAGCTACGAGCAGTACTTC	CASSQDSYEQYF
TRBV27	NA	TRBJ2-1	NA	17	TGTGCCAGCAGTTTCCGACTACCCTCTCCTCAATCGGGAGTGCAGTTCTTC	CASSFRLPSPQSGVQFF
TRBV19	NA	TRBJ1-1	NA	12	TGTGCCAGTAGTATAGATGCGGGAGGAGCTTTCTTT	CASSIDAGGAFF
TRBV9	NA	TRBJ2-7	NA	15	TGTGCCAGCAGCGTTGGGGGGAGGAGCTCCTACGAGCAGTACTTC	CASSVGGRSSYEQYF
TRBV7-9	TRBD2	TRBJ2-7	few	15	TGTGCCAGCAGCCTTTTTGTGGCGGGAGATCCCGAGCAGTACTTC	CASSLFVAGDPEQYF
TRBV4-3	NA	TRBJ1-5	NA	17	TGCGCCAGCAGCCAAGATGTTTCGGGTTATAGCAATCAGCCCCAGCATTTT	CASSQDVSGYSNQPQHF
TRBV4-2	TRBD1	TRBJ1-6	NA	16	TGTGCCAGCAGCCAAGCGGGACAGAACTATAATTCACCCCTCCACTTT	CASSQAGQNYNSPLHF
TRBV6-4	TRBD1	TRBJ1-1	NA	15	TGTGCCAGCAGTGAAACAGGGGCCCTGAACACTGAAGCTTTCTTT	CASSETGALNTEAFF
TRBV18	TRBD1	TRBJ1-2	NA	15	TGTGCCAGCAACGAGAACACGGGACAGAGCTATGGCTACACCTTC	CASNENTGQSYGYTF
TRBV7-2	TRBD2	TRBJ2-7	NA	14	TGTGCCAGCAGCTTAGGACTAGCCCTGGTCGAGCAGTACTTC	CASSLGLALVEQYF
TRBV4-2	TRBD2	TRBJ2-7	NA	15	TGTGCCAGCAGCCAAGATACGCGGGGGGGCTACGAGCAGTACTTC	CASSQDTRGGYEQYF
TRBV4-3	NA	TRBJ1-4	NA	17	TGCGCCAGCAGCCAAGATGTCCCCGGGGGGATTAATGAAAAACTGTTTTTT	CASSQDVPGGINEKLFF
TRBV2	TRBD1	TRBJ2-1	NA	15	TGTGCCAGCACTCAAAGGGGGACAGGGGGCAATGAGCAGTTCTTC	CASTQRGTGGNEQFF
TRBV18	TRBD1	TRBJ1-4	NA	14	TGTGCCAGCTCCCGGGACAGGGAGTTTGAAAAACTGTTTTTT	CASSRDREFEKLFF